These 17 T cell receptor beta chains share one sample of origin, sequenced in a study of response to subunit inactivated influenza vaccine. TCRdb recomputed calls from the RT-PCR reads with MiXCR, one row per CDR3 protein. The sample lists 600,000 to 700,000 distinct CDR3 sequences; approximately 14% were seen once. Sequenced here: PBMCs from blood, sampled 14 to 15 days before vaccination. Receptors originate from a man in his fifties or sixties who received an inactivated influenza vaccine.

This chain uses TRBV5-6 with TRBJ2-2; D assignment may be TRBD1 or TRBD2 (5 bases each). The CDR3 runs to 15 residues. Germline V lookup: CDR1 SGHDT, CDR2 YYEEEE. V was trimmed by 7 bases and J by 4 bases, leaving 17 bases between them. The CDR3 here is CASALGWGTTGELFF. The CDR3 region has the DNA TGTGCCAGCGCCCTTGGATGGGGGACCACCGGGGAGCTGTTTTTT.

There are a few counts of this clonotype. V gene TRBV20-1 combines with J gene TRBJ2-3, with D uncertain. The CDR3 totals 11 residues. Trimming left V 5 bases short and J 2 bases short, with 5 bases between. Germline CDR1 DFQATT, CDR2 SNEGSKA (reference sequence). This chain's CDR3 is CSASPTDTQYF. The DNA of the CDR3 is TGCAGTGCTTCCCCCACAGATACGCAGTATTTT.

This clonotype turned up a few times. This chain uses TRBV5-8 with TRBJ2-6; D is perhaps TRBD2 (5 bases). This CDR3 is built from 17 residues. Per the germline V gene, CDR1 is SGHTS and CDR2 is YDEGEE. V dropped 4 bases and J dropped 0 bases, with 14 bases sitting between them. The CDR3 here is CASSPRTGNSGANVLTF. In DNA form, the CDR3 reads TGTGCCAGCAGCCCGAGAACGGGGAACTCTGGGGCCAACGTCCTGACTTTC.

This clonotype was recorded a few times. The chain has TRBV28 and TRBJ1-1; maybe TRBD1 (5 bases). The CDR3 consists of 15 residues. The V gene's germline CDR1 is MDHEN and CDR2 SYDVKM. Trimming cost V 5 bases and J 1 base, with 14 bases left between them. Written as DNA, the CDR3 is TGTGCCAGCAGTCCCTGGGCAGGGAGGAACACTGAAGCTTTCTTT. As protein: CASSPWAGRNTEAFF.

The J gene is TRBJ2-3, the V gene TRBV4-2, with 14 bases identical to TRBD2. Losses at the gene ends were 4 bases for V and 7 bases for J; bases not matched to a gene: 10. Germline CDR1 is LGHNA and CDR2 is YNFKEQ. This CDR3 has 17 amino acids. CDR3 region: CASSLNAGTSGSNTQYF. Written as DNA, the CDR3 is TGTGCCAGCAGCCTCAACGCCGGGACTAGCGGGAGCAATACGCAGTATTTT.

V usage is TRBV5-1 and J usage is TRBJ2-5, with D tentatively TRBD2 (6 bases). There are 15 residues in the CDR3. The germline gives CDR1 SGHRS, CDR2 YFSETQ. Trimming removed 4 bases from V and 1 base from J, with 14 bases in between. In DNA form, the CDR3 reads TGCGCCAGCAGCCCTGGGGCGGGGACCCAAGAGACCCAGTACTTC. Protein product: CASSPGAGTQETQYF.

A single count supports this clonotype. The chain links TRBV7-2 to TRBJ2-3; unclear D gene. Germline V gene lookup returns CDR1 SGHTA and CDR2 FQGNSA. The CDR3 extends over 14 amino acids. Trimming removed 6 bases at V and 3 bases at J, with 13 bases between. This CDR3 is CASRTTYLTDTQYF. In nucleotides, the CDR3 is TGTGCCAGCAGGACAACTTACTTAACAGATACGCAGTATTTT.

This clonotype showed up just a few times. This chain links TRBV20-1 with TRBJ2-3; D might be TRBD1 or TRBD2, each matching 5 bases. CDR3 length equals 13 residues. Germline CDR1 reads DFQATT; CDR2 reads SNEGSKA (reference sequence). Trimming removed 6 bases at V and 4 bases at J, with 14 bases between. The CDR3 coding sequence is TGCAGTGCCGCTCTGCGAGGGGCAGATACGCAGTATTTT. Amino acids: CSAALRGADTQYF.

A few counts support this clonotype. V usage is TRBV7-2 and J usage is TRBJ1-2; tentatively, D is TRBD1 (6 bases). Germline V gives CDR1 SGHTA, CDR2 FQGNSA. The V end was cut by 0 bases, the J end by 2 bases, with 10 bases between. The CDR3 has 15 amino acids. DNA for the CDR3: TGTGCCAGCAGCTTAGCGCCGGGGGCGAACTATGGCTACACCTTC. It yields the protein CASSLAPGANYGYTF.

This clonotype appeared a few times. CDR3 in DNA: TGTGCCAGCAGGCCTGGGAGGGGGCCCACCGGGGAGCTGTTTTTT. This sequence encodes CASRPGRGPTGELFF. The genes are TRBV6-2 or TRBV6-3 and TRBJ2-2; D assignment may be TRBD1 or TRBD2 (7 bases each). Germline V gene lookup returns CDR1 MNHEY and CDR2 SVGEGT. This CDR3 has 15 amino acids. Trimming left V 6 bases short and J 4 bases short, with 15 bases between.

The sample holds many counts of this clonotype. This chain links TRBV7-2 with TRBJ1-2; tentative D call: TRBD1 (6 bases). The V gene's germline CDR1 is SGHTA and CDR2 FQGNSA. The CDR3 consists of 13 residues. The V and J ends lost 0 bases and 6 bases respectively, with 8 bases between them. CDR3 protein: CASSLAQGDGYTF. The CDR3 coding sequence is TGTGCCAGCAGCTTAGCACAGGGAGATGGCTACACCTTC.

This clonotype turned up a few times. This chain joins TRBV11-2 and TRBJ2-7; D uncertain. CDR1 is SGHAT and CDR2 is FQNNGV in the germline V gene. Trimming took 7 bases from V and 2 from J, leaving 15 bases between them. The CDR3 has 14 amino acids. The CDR3 region has the DNA TGTGCCAGCACCCAACTGAGGCAGCCCTACGAGCAGTACTTC. Translating gives CASTQLRQPYEQYF.

V usage is TRBV9 and J usage is TRBJ2-1; 7 nucleotides line up with TRBD2. The CDR3 spans 18 residues. After removal of 0 bases from V and 8 bases from J, the junction contained 17 bases not matched to a gene. Looked up from germline, CDR1 is SGDLS and CDR2 is YYNGEE. The CDR3 here is CASSVGTRVFSEVHEQFF. The CDR3 nucleotides read TGTGCCAGCAGCGTAGGGACTAGAGTCTTTAGTGAAGTTCATGAGCAGTTCTTC.

In this sample, this clonotype turned up a few times. This chain uses TRBV20-1 with TRBJ2-1, with 9 bases identical to TRBD2. The V segment lost 4 bases and the J segment 5 bases; nucleotides outside the gene matches: 3. This CDR3 is built from 13 residues. The germline CDR1 and CDR2 sequences are DFQATT and SNEGSKA (reference sequence). In nucleotides, the CDR3 is TGCAGTGCTAACGCGGGGGGGCACAATGAGCAGTTCTTC. Its translation is CSANAGGHNEQFF.

This clonotype turned up a few times. This rearrangement joins TRBV3-1 to TRBJ1-1; the D is unclear. V was shortened by 4 bases and J by 4 bases, with 16 bases between the two germline ends. The CDR3 is 15 residues long. CDR1 is LGHDT, CDR2 YNNKEL, per germline (reference sequence). This CDR3 reads CASSRTDIRGTEAFF. CDR3 coding DNA: TGTGCCAGCAGCCGGACTGACATCCGGGGCACTGAAGCTTTCTTT.

This clonotype has ten or more counts. The V gene is TRBV11-2, the J gene TRBJ2-1; 13 bases are shared with TRBD2. The CDR3 length is 15 residues. Germline V gene sequence: CDR1 SGHAT, CDR2 FQNNGV. Trimming at V came to 1 base and at J to 8 bases, leaving 2 bases not matched to a gene. CDR3 sequence: CASSLGTSGGHEQFF. The DNA of the CDR3 is TGTGCCAGCAGCTTAGGGACTAGCGGGGGACATGAGCAGTTCTTC.

The chain joins TRBV9 to TRBJ2-1; D perhaps matches TRBD2 (6 bases). Germline V lookup: CDR1 SGDLS, CDR2 YYNGEE. The CDR3 has 13 residues. V lost 0 bases to trimming and J lost 9 bases, with 10 bases between them. CDR3 amino acids: CASSVGLGSEQFF. In DNA form, the CDR3 reads TGTGCCAGCAGCGTAGGTCTCGGGAGTGAGCAGTTCTTC.